This T cell receptor (beta chain) derives from a study of T cells in localized non-small cell lung cancer. The study's findings and limits: Increased T cell density in blood showed an association with longer overall survival.

Generated by immunoSEQ multiplex PCR, the TCRdb table keeps only in-frame clones and is missing some. This table holds more than 30,000 clones, roughly 90% found once. Trimming removed 2 bases from V and 2 bases from J; junction bases left unmatched: 2. The CDR3 spans 14 residues. CDR1 SGHRS and CDR2 YFSETQ come from the germline V gene. Turning to this clone: Its antigen is not known.

The sequence came from a man aged 35-69 years with stage III lung adenocarcinoma. This chain uses TRBV5-1 with TRBJ2-5; 8 bases fit TRBD2. This material consisted of peripheral blood mononuclear cells, taken before any cancer treatment. Here the CDR3 reads CASSFGLAQETQYF. The CDR3 nucleotides read TGCGCCAGCAGCTTCGGACTAGCTCAAGAGACCCAGTACTTC.